The following is a TCR beta chain sequence with its context. Its antigen is unidentified. Germline V gene sequence: CDR1 KGHSH, CDR2 LQKENI. Trimming stripped 3 bases from V and 3 bases from J, with 17 bases between. This CDR3 spans 16 amino acids. This specimen comes from a study of T-cell memory formation after mild COVID-19. In TCRdb, the 5' RACE reads were re-called with MiXCR into one record per CDR3 protein. The sample comprises approximately 400,000 distinct CDR3 sequences, about 20% of which are singletons, and around a fifth rests with the top ten. Overall study findings and caveats: A second wave expanding day 15 to 37 was CD4+-biased; contracting clones were balanced.

The rearrangement links TRBV18 to TRBJ1-1, with D possibly being TRBD1 (6 bases). Material for sequencing was PBMCs or a T cell subset sorted from them (not recorded which). This TCR derives from a man younger than 35 who had mild COVID-19 (a few samples of this study predate the infection). Cell type and time point are not known. CDR3 DNA sequence: TGTGCCAGCTCACCGCCCTCCGGGGGCCTGGACACTGAAGCTTTCTTT. This encodes CASSPPSGGLDTEAFF.